The rows below give T cell receptor beta chains drawn from one sample of a study of brain T cells in children with intractable seizures. Measured with immunoSEQ multiplex PCR; TCRdb has only the in-frame clones, and not every one. The profile covers some 41,000 clones, with 75% to 95% appearing a single time and roughly 6.3% taken by the ten largest. The material sequenced was peripheral blood, taken at surgery. These receptors all stem from a girl aged 2 to 10 with tuberous sclerosis and intractable seizures. Each CDR3 is given with its conserved first and last residue. D genes are given only for firm matches. Clone size is shown for a subset of rows, as once, few, many or a class of expanded clone.

v_gene,d_gene,abundance,j_gene,CDR3aa,CDR3nt
TRBV5-1,TRBD2,.,TRBJ2-1,CASSLVAGGSNNEQFF,TGCGCCAGCAGTTTGGTAGCGGGGGGATCCAACAATGAGCAGTTCTTC
TRBV13,.,.,TRBJ1-1,CASSITGTAEAFF,TGTGCCAGCAGCATCACAGGGACTGCTGAAGCTTTCTTT
TRBV5-1,TRBD1,.,TRBJ1-2,CASSRTGPYGYTF,TGCGCCAGCAGCCGGACAGGTCCCTATGGCTACACCTTC
TRBV19,TRBD1,.,TRBJ1-5,CASNRGVRQPQHF,TGTGCCAGTAACAGGGGCGTCCGTCAGCCCCAGCATTTT
TRBV9,.,.,TRBJ2-1,CASSVGDEVREQFF,TGTGCCAGCAGCGTAGGAGATGAGGTGCGGGAGCAGTTCTTC
TRBV5-4,TRBD2,.,TRBJ2-3,CASSLESRAGITDTQYF,TGTGCCAGCAGCTTGGAGTCCCGAGCGGGGATCACAGATACGCAGTATTTT
TRBV5-1,.,.,TRBJ1-4,CASSLAGTRGEKLFF,TGCGCCAGCAGCTTGGCCGGGACGAGAGGGGAAAAACTGTTTTTT
TRBV27,TRBD1,.,TRBJ1-6,CASSLMVHVRGLESPLHF,TGTGCCAGCAGTTTAATGGTACATGTCAGGGGGCTAGAATCACCCCTCCACTTT
TRBV4-1,TRBD2,.,TRBJ2-1,CASSQGPGTSDESSYNEQFF,TGCGCCAGCAGCCAAGGACCCGGGACTAGCGACGAGAGCTCCTACAATGAGCAGTTCTTC
TRBV4-1,TRBD2,.,TRBJ2-1,CASSQGRGGNYNEQFF,TGCGCCAGCAGCCAGGGTCGGGGGGGGAATTACAATGAGCAGTTCTTC
TRBV5-8,TRBD1,.,TRBJ2-5,CASSFEGARPETQYF,TGTGCCAGCAGCTTCGAGGGGGCGCGTCCGGAGACCCAGTACTTC
TRBV2,.,.,TRBJ2-1,CASSEILNEQFF,TGTGCCAGCAGTGAAATACTCAATGAGCAGTTCTTC
TRBV11-2,.,.,TRBJ1-1,CASSLRSRGHPVNTEAFF,TGTGCCAGCAGCTTACGCAGCCGGGGACACCCCGTGAACACTGAAGCTTTCTTT
TRBV7-2,.,.,TRBJ1-1,CASSLEPGRDTEAFF,TGTGCCAGCAGCTTAGAGCCGGGGCGGGACACTGAAGCTTTCTTT
TRBV11-3,.,.,TRBJ2-2,CASSLQENGELFF,TGTGCCAGCAGCTTACAGGAGAACGGGGAGCTGTTTTTT
TRBV7-3,TRBD1,.,TRBJ1-6,CASSSGQGRDSPLHF,TGTGCCAGCAGCTCCGGACAGGGCCGAGACTCACCCCTCCACTTT
TRBV15,TRBD1,once,TRBJ1-2,CATSRVGQGDGYTF,TGTGCCACCAGCAGAGTAGGACAGGGAGATGGCTACACCTTC
TRBV11-2,.,.,TRBJ2-7,CASSVRDGDYEQYF,TGTGCCAGCAGCGTCCGGGACGGTGACTACGAGCAGTACTTC
TRBV5-5,.,.,TRBJ2-5,CASSPPRQKETQYF,TGTGCCAGCAGCCCTCCCCGGCAGAAGGAGACCCAGTACTTC
TRBV6-1,.,.,TRBJ1-2,CASSESSRGNYGYTF,TGTGCCAGCAGTGAAAGTAGCCGGGGAAACTATGGCTACACCTTC
TRBV19,.,.,TRBJ1-2,CASRGNYGYTF,TGTGCCAGTCGGGGAAACTATGGCTACACCTTC
TRBV4-1,.,.,TRBJ2-7,CASSQVNQGHEQYF,TGCGCCAGCAGCCAGGTGAACCAGGGCCACGAGCAGTACTTC
TRBV11-2,TRBD2,once,TRBJ2-2,CASSGPTSDYTGELFF,TGTGCCAGCAGCGGCCCGACTAGCGATTACACCGGGGAGCTGTTTTTT
TRBV30,.,.,TRBJ2-3,CAWSRDRTDTQYF,TGTGCCTGGAGTCGGGACCGCACAGATACGCAGTATTTT
TRBV11-3,TRBD2,.,TRBJ2-5,CASSLGLAGETQYF,TGTGCCAGCAGCTTAGGACTAGCGGGGGAGACCCAGTACTTC
TRBV5-1,TRBD2,.,TRBJ2-3,CASSLGTSGLDTQYF,TGCGCCAGCAGCTTGGGGACTAGCGGGCTAGATACGCAGTATTTT
TRBV18,TRBD1,.,TRBJ1-6,CASSPIRQGGAPLHF,TGTGCCAGCTCACCAATCCGACAGGGTGGTGCACCCCTCCACTTT
TRBV5-4,TRBD2,.,TRBJ2-5,CASSNGGAETQYF,TGTGCCAGCAGCAACGGGGGGGCAGAGACCCAGTACTTC
TRBV3-1/TRBV3-2,.,.,TRBJ1-5,CASSQDRGRQPQHF,TGTGCCAGCAGCCAAGATCGGGGAAGGCAGCCCCAGCATTTT
TRBV11-2,TRBD1,.,TRBJ2-1,CASSLRPIDRVSYNEQFF,TGTGCCAGCAGCTTACGACCCATCGACAGGGTATCCTACAATGAGCAGTTCTTC
TRBV10-2,.,.,TRBJ1-6,CASSDFSNSPLHF,TGCGCCAGCAGTGACTTTTCTAATTCACCCCTCCACTTT
TRBV9,TRBD1,once,TRBJ1-1,CASGQVRTEAFF,TGTGCCAGCGGACAGGTTCGCACTGAAGCTTTCTTT
TRBV5-1,.,.,TRBJ2-7,CASSLGDNSYEQYF,TGCGCCAGCAGCTTGGGGGACAACTCCTACGAGCAGTACTTC
TRBV9,TRBD1,.,TRBJ1-2,CASSPGTGDTYGYTF,TGTGCCAGCAGCCCCGGGACAGGGGATACCTATGGCTACACCTTC
TRBV29-1,.,few,TRBJ1-1,CSVGVSSTEAFF,TGCAGCGTTGGGGTTTCTAGCACTGAAGCTTTCTTT
TRBV19,.,.,TRBJ2-3,CASRRGPTTDTQYF,TGTGCCAGTAGGAGAGGTCCTACCACAGATACGCAGTATTTT
TRBV9,.,.,TRBJ1-1,CASSASVIITEAFF,TGTGCCAGCAGCGCCTCCGTAATTATCACTGAAGCTTTCTTT
TRBV3-1/TRBV3-2,TRBD1,.,TRBJ2-3,CASSLFEGQVTDTQYF,TGTGCCAGCAGCCTCTTCGAGGGACAGGTGACAGATACGCAGTATTTT
TRBV6-5,.,.,TRBJ2-5,CASSGGTRETQYF,TGTGCCAGCAGCGGGGGTACTCGGGAGACCCAGTACTTC
TRBV10-3,.,once,TRBJ1-4,CAIRQANEKLFF,TGTGCCATCAGGCAGGCTAATGAAAAACTGTTTTTT
TRBV4-1,.,.,TRBJ1-2,CASSQDPGSTNYGYTF,TGCGCCAGCAGCCAAGATCCGGGCAGCACTAACTATGGCTACACCTTC
TRBV4-1,.,.,TRBJ1-3,CASSQEGPPNTIYF,TGCGCCAGCAGCCAAGAGGGTCCACCAAACACCATATATTTT